This T cell receptor beta chain was retrieved from a study of blood T cell repertoires in COVID-19. Here immunoSEQ multiplex PCR was the method, and the copy in TCRdb shows in-frame clones only, minus some. The sample has about 83,000 clones, 86% seen once; the top ten hold around 7.8%. Germline lookup yields CDR1 SGHTA and CDR2 FQGNSA. The junction had 1 base not matched to a gene; V was cut back by 5 bases and J by 9 bases. The CDR3 length is 12 residues. The sequenced sample was peripheral blood. This receptor was identified in a man aged 50-60 years with active COVID-19. The chain links TRBV7-2 to TRBJ2-1, with TRBD2 matching 10 bases. In DNA, the CDR3 is TGTGCCAGCAGCCGACTAGCGGGTGAGCAGTTCTTC. This translates into CASSRLAGEQFF.